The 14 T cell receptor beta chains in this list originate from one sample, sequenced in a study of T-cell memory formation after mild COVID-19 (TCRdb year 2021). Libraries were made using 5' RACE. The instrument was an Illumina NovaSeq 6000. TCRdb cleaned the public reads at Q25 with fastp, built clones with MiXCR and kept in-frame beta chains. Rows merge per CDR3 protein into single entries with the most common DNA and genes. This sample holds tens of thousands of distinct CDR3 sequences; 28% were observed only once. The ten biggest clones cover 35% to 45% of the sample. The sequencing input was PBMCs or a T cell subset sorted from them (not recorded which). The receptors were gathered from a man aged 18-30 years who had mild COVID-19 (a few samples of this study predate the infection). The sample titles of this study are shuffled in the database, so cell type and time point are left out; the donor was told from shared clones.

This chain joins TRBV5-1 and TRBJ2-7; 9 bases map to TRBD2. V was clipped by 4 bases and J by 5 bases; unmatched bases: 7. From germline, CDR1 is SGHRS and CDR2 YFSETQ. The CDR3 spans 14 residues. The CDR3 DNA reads TGCGCCAGCAGCCCAACTAGCGGGCTCGACGAGCAGTACTTC. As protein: CASSPTSGLDEQYF.

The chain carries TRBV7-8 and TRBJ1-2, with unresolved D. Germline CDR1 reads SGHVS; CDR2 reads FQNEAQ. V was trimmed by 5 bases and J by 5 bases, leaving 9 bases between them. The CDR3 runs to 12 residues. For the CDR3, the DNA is TGTGCCAGCAGCCCCCCGGGGTATGGCTACACCTTC. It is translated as CASSPPGYGYTF. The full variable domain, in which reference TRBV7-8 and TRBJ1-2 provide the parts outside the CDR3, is GAGVSQSPRYKVAKRGQDVALRCDPISGHVSLFWYQQALGQGPEFLTYFQNEAQLDKSGLPSDRFFAERPEGSVSTLKIQRTQQEDSAVYLCASSPPGYGYTFGSGTRLTVV.

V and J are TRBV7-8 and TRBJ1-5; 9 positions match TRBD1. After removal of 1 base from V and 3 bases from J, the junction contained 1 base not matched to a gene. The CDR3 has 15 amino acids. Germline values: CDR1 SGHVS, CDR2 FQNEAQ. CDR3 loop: CASSLGTGDNQPQHF. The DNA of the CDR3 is TGTGCCAGCAGCTTAGGGACAGGGGACAATCAGCCCCAGCATTTT.

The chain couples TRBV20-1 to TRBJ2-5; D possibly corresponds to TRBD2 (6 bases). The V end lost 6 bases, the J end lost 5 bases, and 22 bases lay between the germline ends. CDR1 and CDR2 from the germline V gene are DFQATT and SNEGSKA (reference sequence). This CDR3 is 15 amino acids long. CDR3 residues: CSARVDTTRPETQYF. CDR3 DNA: TGCAGTGCCAGGGTCGATACGACTAGGCCCGAGACCCAGTACTTC.

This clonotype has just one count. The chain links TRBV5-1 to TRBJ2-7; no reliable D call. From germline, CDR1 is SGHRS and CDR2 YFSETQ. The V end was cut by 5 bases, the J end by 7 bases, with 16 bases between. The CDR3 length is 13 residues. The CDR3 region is CASSLNQVREQYF. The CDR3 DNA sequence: TGCGCCAGCAGTCTCAACCAGGTGCGGGAGCAGTACTTC.

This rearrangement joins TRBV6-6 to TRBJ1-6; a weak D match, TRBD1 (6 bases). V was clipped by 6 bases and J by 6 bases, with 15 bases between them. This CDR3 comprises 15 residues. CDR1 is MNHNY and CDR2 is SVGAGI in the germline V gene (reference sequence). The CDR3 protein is CASSQTGLGNSPLHF. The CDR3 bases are TGTGCCAGCAGCCAAACAGGGCTTGGTAATTCACCCCTCCACTTT.

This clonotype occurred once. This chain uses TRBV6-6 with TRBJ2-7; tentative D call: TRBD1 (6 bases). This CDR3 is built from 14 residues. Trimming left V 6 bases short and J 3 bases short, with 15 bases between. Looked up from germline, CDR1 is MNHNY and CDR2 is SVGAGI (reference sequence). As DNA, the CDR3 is TGTGCCAGCAGCACGGACAGCGCTCTCTACGAGCAGTACTTC. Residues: CASSTDSALYEQYF.

The CDR3 is CASRPDYIKDTQYF. CDR3 in DNA: TGCGCCAGCAGGCCGGACTATATCAAGGATACGCAGTATTTT. The genes are TRBV5-1 and TRBJ2-3; D may be TRBD2 (6 bases). The length of the CDR3 is 14 residues. V was clipped by 5 bases and J by 6 bases, with 16 bases between them. CDR1 and CDR2 (germline): SGHRS, YFSETQ. The full variable domain, its missing parts supplied by reference TRBV5-1 and TRBJ2-3, is KAGVTQTPRYLIKTRGQQVTLSCSPISGHRSVSWYQQTPGQGLQFLFEYFSETQRNKGNFPGRFSGRQFSNSRSEMNVSTLELGDSALYLCASRPDYIKDTQYFGPGTRLTVL.

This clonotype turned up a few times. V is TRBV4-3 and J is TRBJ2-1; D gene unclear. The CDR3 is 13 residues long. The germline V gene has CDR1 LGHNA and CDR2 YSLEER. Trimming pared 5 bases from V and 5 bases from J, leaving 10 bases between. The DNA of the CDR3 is TGCGCCAGCAGCGATTGGGCCAACAATGAGCAGTTCTTC. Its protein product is CASSDWANNEQFF.

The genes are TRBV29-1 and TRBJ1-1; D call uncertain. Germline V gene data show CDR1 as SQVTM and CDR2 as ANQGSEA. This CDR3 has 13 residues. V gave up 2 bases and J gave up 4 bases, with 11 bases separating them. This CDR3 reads CSVEHGAGTEAFF. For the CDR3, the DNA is TGCAGCGTTGAACATGGCGCGGGCACTGAAGCTTTCTTT.

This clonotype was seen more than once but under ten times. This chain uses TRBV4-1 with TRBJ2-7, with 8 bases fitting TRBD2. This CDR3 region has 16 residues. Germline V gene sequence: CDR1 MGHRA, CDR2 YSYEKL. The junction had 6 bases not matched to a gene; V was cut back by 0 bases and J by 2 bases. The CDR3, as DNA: TGCGCCAGCAGCCAAGATTTCGGGAGGGGGACCTACGAGCAGTACTTC. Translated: CASSQDFGRGTYEQYF.

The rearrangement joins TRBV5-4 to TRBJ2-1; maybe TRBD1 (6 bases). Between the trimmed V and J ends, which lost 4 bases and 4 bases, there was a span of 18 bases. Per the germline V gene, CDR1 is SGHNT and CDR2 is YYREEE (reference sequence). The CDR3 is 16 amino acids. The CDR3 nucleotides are TGTGCCAGCAGCCCCGTGCGGCAGGGGACGTACAATGAGCAGTTCTTC. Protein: CASSPVRQGTYNEQFF.

Here the CDR3 reads CSVFGFGGELFF. The CDR3 DNA is TGCAGCGTTTTCGGGTTTGGAGGGGAGCTGTTTTTT. The chain links TRBV29-1 to TRBJ2-2, with D uncertain. The length of the CDR3 is 12 residues. From germline, CDR1 is SQVTM and CDR2 ANQGSEA. Trimming cost V 5 bases and J 8 bases, with 12 bases left between them.

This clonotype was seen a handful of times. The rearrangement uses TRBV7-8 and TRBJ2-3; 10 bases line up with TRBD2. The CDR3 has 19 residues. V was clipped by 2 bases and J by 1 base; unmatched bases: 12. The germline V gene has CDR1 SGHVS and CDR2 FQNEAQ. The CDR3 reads CASSLFLSGGALGTDTQYF. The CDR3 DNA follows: TGTGCCAGCAGCTTATTCCTGAGCGGGGGGGCGTTGGGCACAGATACGCAGTATTTT.